The TCR beta chain described here comes from a study of OX40 agonist ivuxolimab in advanced cancers. With 1 base removed from V and 3 bases from J, the gap between germline ends came to 12 bases. This CDR3 spans 15 amino acids. CDR1 is SGHTA and CDR2 is FQGTGA in the germline V gene. Repertoires were generated with immunoSEQ multiplex PCR, while TCRdb's copy carries only in-frame clones and drops some. In the table there are approximately 90,000 clones, roughly 89% of which are singletons. The starting material was CD4+ or CD8+ T cells sorted from blood, obtained in a trial of the OX40 agonist ivuxolimab. This chain joins TRBV7-3 and TRBJ1-1; TRBD1 might be the D (5 bases). This clonotype was obtained from an adult with an advanced solid tumor such as melanoma, head and neck, liver or kidney cancer. The CDR3 loop is CASSLNGGSDTEAFF. CDR3 in DNA: TGTGCCAGCAGCTTAAATGGGGGGTCGGACACTGAAGCTTTCTTT. Full variable domain (outside the CDR3, taken from reference TRBV7-3 and TRBJ1-1): GAGVSQTPSNKVTEKGKYVELRCDPISGHTALYWYRQSLGQGPEFLIYFQGTGAADDSGLPNDRFFAVRPEGSVSTLKIQRTERGDSAVYLCASSLNGGSDTEAFFGQGTRLTVV.